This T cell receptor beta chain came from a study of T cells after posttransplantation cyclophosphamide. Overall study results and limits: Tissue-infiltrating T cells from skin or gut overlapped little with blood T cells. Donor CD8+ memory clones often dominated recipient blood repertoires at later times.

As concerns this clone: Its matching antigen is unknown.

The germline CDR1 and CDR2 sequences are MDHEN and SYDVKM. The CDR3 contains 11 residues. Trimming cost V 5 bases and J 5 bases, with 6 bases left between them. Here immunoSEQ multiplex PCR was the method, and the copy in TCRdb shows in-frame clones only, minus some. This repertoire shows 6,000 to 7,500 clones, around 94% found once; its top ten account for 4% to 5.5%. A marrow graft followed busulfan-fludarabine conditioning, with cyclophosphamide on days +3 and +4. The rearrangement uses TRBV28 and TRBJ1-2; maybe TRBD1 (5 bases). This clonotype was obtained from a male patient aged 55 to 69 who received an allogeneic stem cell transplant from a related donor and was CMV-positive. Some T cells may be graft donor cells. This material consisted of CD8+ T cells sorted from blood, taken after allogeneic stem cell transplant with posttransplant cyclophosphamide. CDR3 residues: CASSTGYGYTF. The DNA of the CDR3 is TGTGCCAGCAGTACAGGTTATGGCTACACCTTC.